The subject of this entry is one TCR beta chain. The ends were cut back, 5 bases at V and 3 bases at J, with 20 bases in the middle. Germline V gene data show CDR1 as SGHRS and CDR2 as YFSETQ. The CDR3 spans 16 residues. The table came from immunoSEQ multiplex PCR; TCRdb's copy has only in-frame clones and leaves some out. The table lists 150,000 to 200,000 clones, approximately 88% of them singletons. This record belongs to a study of blood T cell repertoires in COVID-19. For the study at large: Samples representing acute and convalescent COVID-19 were sourced from the United States, Italy and Spain.

In assigning cohorts, the study relied on participant-reported clinical history. Material for sequencing was PBMCs or T cells enriched from blood (not recorded which). This rearrangement joins TRBV5-1 to TRBJ2-5, with D tentatively TRBD1 (5 bases). The sequence was collected from a woman under 30 who had recovered from COVID-19. The CDR3 nucleotides are TGCGCCAGCAGTTGGGGTTCGAGACAGATAAAAGAGACCCAGTACTTC. Protein product: CASSWGSRQIKETQYF.